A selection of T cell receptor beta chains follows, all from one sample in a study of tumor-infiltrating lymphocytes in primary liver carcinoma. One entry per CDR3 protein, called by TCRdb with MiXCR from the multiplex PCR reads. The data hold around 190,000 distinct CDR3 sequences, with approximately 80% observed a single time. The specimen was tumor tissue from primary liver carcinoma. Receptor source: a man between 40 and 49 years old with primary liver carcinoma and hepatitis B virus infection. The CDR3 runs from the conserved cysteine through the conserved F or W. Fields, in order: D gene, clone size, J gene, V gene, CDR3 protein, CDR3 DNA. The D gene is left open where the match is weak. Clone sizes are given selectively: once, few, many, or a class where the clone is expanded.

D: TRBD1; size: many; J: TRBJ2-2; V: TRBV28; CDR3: CASSPPGQGRTGELFF; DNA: TGTGCCAGCAGTCCCCCGGGACAGGGAAGAACCGGGGAGCTGTTTTTT
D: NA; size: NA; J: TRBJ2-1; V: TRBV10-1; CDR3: CAGSDQRRGGNEQFF; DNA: TGCGCCGGCAGTGACCAGAGGAGGGGTGGAAATGAGCAGTTCTTC
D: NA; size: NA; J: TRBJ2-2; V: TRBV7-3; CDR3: CASSLKSGGMAGELFF; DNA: TGTGCCAGCAGCTTAAAGTCAGGGGGGATGGCCGGGGAGCTGTTTTTT
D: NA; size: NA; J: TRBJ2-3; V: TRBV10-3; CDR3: CTISVTTYTDTQYF; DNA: TGTACCATCAGTGTAACGACCTACACAGATACGCAATATTTT
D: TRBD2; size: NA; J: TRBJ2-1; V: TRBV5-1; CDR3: CVSSPDTRPASGSSYNEPFF; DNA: TGCGTCAGCAGCCCCGACACGCGACCGGCTAGCGGGAGCTCCTACAATGAGCCGTTCTTC
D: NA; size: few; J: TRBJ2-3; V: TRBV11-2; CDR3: CASSLNRHGDTQYF; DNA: TGTGCCAGCAGTTTAAACCGACACGGGGATACACAGTATTTT
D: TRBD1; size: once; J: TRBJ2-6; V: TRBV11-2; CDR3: CANNMGGDRGISVSGANVLTF; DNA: TGTGCCAACAACATGGGGGGAGACAGGGGCATTTCCGTCTCTGGGGCCAACGTCCTGACTTTC
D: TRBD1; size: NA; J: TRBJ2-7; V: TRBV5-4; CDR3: CASNLQGLDEQKF; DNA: TGTGCCAGCAACTTACAGGGGCTGGACGAGCAGAAATTC
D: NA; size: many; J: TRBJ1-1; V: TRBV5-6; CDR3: CASSLWGEGTEAFF; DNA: TGTGCCAGCAGCCTTTGGGGGGAAGGCACTGAAGCTTTCTTT
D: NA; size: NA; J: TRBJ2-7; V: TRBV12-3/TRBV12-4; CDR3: CASNSTLSATYEQYF; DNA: TGTGCTAGCAATTCAACCCTTAGCGCTACCTACGAGCAGTACTTC
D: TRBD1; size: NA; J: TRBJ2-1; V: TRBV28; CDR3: CAGIPPEQGGYNEQFF; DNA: TGTGCCGGCATCCCCCCGGAACAGGGGGGCTACAATGAGCAGTTCTTC
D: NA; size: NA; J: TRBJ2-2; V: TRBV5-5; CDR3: CASNLDPTTGKLFF; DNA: TGTGCCAGCAACTTGGATCCAACCACCGGGAAGCTGTTTTTT
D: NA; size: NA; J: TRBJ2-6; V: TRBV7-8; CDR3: CASSFTVTHSGANVLTF; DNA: TGTGCCAGCAGCTTTACGGTAACGCACTCTGGGGCCAACGTCCTGACTTTC
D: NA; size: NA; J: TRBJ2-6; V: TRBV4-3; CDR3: CTSSQGTPEANALTF; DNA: TGCACCAGCAGCCAGGGGACACCTGAGGCCAACGCCCTGACTTTC
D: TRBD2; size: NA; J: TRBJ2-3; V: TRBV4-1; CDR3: CASSQGGGLAGGQDMQYF; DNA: TGCGCCAGCAGCCAAGGGGGGGGACTAGCGGGAGGACAAGATATGCAGTATTTT
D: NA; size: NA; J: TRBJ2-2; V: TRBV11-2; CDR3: CASACELNTGELLF; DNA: TGTGCCAGCGCGTGTGAGTTGAACACCGGGGAGCTGCTTTTT
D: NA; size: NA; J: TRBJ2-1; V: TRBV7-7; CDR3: CASSLGGTDEQFF; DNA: TGTGCCAGCAGCTTAGGGGGGACGGATGAGCAGTTCTTC
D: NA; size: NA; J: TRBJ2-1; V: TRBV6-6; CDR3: CASSYSCRFGEQFF; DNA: TGTGCCAGCAGTTACTCTTGCAGGTTCGGCGAGCAGTTCTTC
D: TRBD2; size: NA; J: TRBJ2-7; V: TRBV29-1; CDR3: CSVVQREPYEQYF; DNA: TGCAGCGTTGTCCAGCGGGAACCCTACGAGCAGTACTTC
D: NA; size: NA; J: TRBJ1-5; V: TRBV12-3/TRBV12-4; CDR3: CVSSQQGDNQPQLF; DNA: TGTGTCAGCAGCCAACAGGGCGACAATCAGCCCCAGCTTTTT
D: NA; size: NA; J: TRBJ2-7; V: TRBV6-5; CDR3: CTNTRTLNRGKQYF; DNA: TGTACCAACACCCGGACATTAAATAGGGGGAAGCAGTACTTC
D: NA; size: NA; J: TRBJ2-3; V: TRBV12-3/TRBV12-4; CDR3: CASSTGGTDTQYF; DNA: TGTGCCAGCAGTACTGGGGGCACAGATACGCAGTATTTT
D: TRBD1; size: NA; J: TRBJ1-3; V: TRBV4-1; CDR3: CASSQGGQPSGNTVCF; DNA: TGCGCCAGCAGTCAGGGGGGACAGCCCTCTGGAAACACCGTATGTTTT
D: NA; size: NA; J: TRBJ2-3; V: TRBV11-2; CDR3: CASSLRGVQPQYF; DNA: TGTGCCAGCAGCCTAAGGGGCGTTCAGCCCCAGTATTTT
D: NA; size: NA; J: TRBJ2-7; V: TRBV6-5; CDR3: CASILRAVGTYEQYF; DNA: TGTGCCAGCATCCTCCGTGCGGTGGGGACCTACGAGCAGTACTTC
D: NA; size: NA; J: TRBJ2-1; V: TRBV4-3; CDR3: CANSQDPTGANVQFF; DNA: TGCGCCAACAGCCAAGACCCTACGGGAGCCAATGTGCAGTTCTTC
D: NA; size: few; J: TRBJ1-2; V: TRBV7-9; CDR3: CASSTPGGELGYTF; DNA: TGTGCCAGCAGCACACCTGGGGGGGAGCTGGGCTACACCTTC
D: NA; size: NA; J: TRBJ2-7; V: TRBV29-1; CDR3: CNVEDPCGSSYEQYF; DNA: TGCAACGTTGAAGATCCGTGTGGGAGCTCCTACGAGCAGTACTTC
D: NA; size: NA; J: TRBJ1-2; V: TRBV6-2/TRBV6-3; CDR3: CASSYSLGNYGYIF; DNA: TGTGCCAGCAGTTACTCCTTGGGAAACTATGGCTACATCTTC
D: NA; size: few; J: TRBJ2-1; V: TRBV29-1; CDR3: CGIARPSYNEQFF; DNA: TGCGGCATTGCGAGGCCCTCCTACAATGAGCAGTTCTTC
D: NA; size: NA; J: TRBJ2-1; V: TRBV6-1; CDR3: CASSEVADEQYF; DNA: TGTGCCAGCAGTGAAGTGGCCGATGAGCAGTATTTC
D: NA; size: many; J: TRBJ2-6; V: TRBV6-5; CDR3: CASSYSTVNVLTF; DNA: TGTGCCAGCAGTTACTCGACAGTCAACGTCCTGACTTTC
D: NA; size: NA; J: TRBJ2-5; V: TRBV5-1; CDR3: CASSLEGETRYF; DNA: TGCGCCAGCAGCTTGGAAGGAGAGACCCGGTACTTC
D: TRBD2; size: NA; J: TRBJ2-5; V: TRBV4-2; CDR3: CASSPSWTSLVVFGETQYF; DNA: TGTGCTAGCAGCCCCAGTTGGACTAGCCTAGTGGTCTTCGGAGAGACCCAGTACTTC
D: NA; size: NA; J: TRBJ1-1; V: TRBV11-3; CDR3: CANSKATGTEASF; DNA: TGTGCCAATAGCAAGGCCACGGGCACTGAAGCTTCCTTT
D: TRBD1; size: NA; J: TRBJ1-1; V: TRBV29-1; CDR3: CSIGDSSNTEAFF; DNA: TGCAGCATTGGGGACAGCAGCAACACTGAAGCTTTCTTT
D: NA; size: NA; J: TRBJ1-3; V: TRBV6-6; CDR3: CASSPGGGSANSIYF; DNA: TGTGCCAGCAGTCCCGGGGGGGGCTCTGCAAACAGCATATATTTT
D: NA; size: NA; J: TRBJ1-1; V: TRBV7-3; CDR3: CASSSGQGRTKAFF; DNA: TGTGCCAGCAGCTCGGGCCAAGGGAGGACTAAAGCTTTCTTT
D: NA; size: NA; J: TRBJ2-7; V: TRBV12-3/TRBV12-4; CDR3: CAGSLSAGEQYF; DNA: TGTGCCGGCAGTTTGTCAGCGGGCGAGCAGTACTTC
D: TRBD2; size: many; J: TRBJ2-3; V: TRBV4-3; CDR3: CASSQDQLAADTQYF; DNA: TGCGCCAGCAGCCAAGATCAACTAGCGGCAGATACGCAGTATTTT
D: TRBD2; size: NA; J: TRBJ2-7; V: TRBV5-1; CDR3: CTSSAGTSGSPEQYF; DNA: TGCACCAGCAGCGCGGGGACTAGCGGGAGCCCCGAGCAGTACTTC
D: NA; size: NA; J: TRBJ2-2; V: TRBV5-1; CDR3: CASSLAAANTGDLFF; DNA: TGCGCCAGCAGCTTGGCCGCGGCAAACACTGGGGACCTGTTTTTT
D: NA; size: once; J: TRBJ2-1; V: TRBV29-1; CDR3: CSVEFQGSGQFF; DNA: TGCAGCGTTGAATTCCAGGGCAGTGGGCAGTTCTTC
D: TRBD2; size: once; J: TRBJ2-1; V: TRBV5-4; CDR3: CATTSGRPSEQSF; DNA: TGTGCCACGACTAGCGGGAGACCCAGTGAGCAGTCCTTC
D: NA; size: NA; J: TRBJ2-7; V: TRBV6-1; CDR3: CANSVGTVDSYEQYF; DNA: TGTGCCAACAGTGTTGGGACGGTGGACTCCTACGAGCAGTACTTC
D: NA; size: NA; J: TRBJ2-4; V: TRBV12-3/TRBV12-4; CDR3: CASTRTELAKNIQYF; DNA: TGTGCCAGCACTCGGACAGAGCTAGCCAAAAACATTCAGTACTTC
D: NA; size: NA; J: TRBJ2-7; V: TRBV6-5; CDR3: CATSLRAVGTYEQYF; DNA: TGTGCCACCAGCCTGCGTGCAGTGGGGACCTACGAGCAGTACTTC
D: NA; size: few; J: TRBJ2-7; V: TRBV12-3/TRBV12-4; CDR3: CTSSPRGGPYEQYF; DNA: TGTACCAGCAGTCCCCGTGGTGGACCATACGAGCAGTACTTC
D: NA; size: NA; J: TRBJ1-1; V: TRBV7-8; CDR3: CVSSLDVGGIEAFF; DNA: TGTGTCAGTAGCTTAGATGTAGGAGGGATTGAAGCTTTCTTT
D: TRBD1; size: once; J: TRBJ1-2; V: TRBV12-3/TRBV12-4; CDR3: CASRSGQGIGYVYTF; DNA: TGTGCCAGTAGATCCGGACAGGGGATTGGCTATGTCTACACCTTC
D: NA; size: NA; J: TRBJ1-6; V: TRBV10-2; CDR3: CASSESTVNLPLHF; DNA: TGCGCCAGCAGTGAGTCCACGGTTAACTTACCCCTCCACTTT
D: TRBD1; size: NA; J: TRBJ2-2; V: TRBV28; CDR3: CASDRVTGELFF; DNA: TGTGCCAGCGACAGGGTCACTGGGGAGCTGTTTTTT
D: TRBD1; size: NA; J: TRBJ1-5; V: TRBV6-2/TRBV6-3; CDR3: CDSSPHRGLWDQSQHF; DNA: TGTGACAGCAGTCCCCACAGGGGCCTGTGGGATCAGTCCCAGCATTTT
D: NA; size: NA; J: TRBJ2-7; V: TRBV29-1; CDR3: CSVAGTGSGEQYF; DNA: TGCAGCGTAGCCGGGACGGGGAGTGGAGAGCAGTACTTC
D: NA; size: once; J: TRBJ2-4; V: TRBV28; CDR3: CANRGGLAKNIQYF; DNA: TGTGCCAACAGGGGGGGGCTGGCCAAAAACATTCAGTACTTC
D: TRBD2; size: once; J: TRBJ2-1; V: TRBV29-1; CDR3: CSVRPAGEHYSEQFF; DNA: TGCAGCGTTCGCCCTGCGGGAGAGCACTACAGTGAGCAGTTCTTC
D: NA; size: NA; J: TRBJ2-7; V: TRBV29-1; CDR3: CSVASGWVMPYKQYF; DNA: TGCAGCGTTGCGAGTGGATGGGTGATGCCCTACAAGCAGTATTTC